This TCR beta chain emerged from a study of blood T cell repertoires in COVID-19. Looking at the study overall: Sites in the United States, Italy and Spain provided acute and convalescent COVID-19 samples.

TCRdb's copy holds only in-frame clones and misses some; the assay was immunoSEQ multiplex PCR. The sample has 250,000 to 350,000 clones, roughly 90% seen once. V was trimmed by 2 bases and J by 4 bases, leaving 11 bases between them. The germline V gene has CDR1 SNHLY and CDR2 FYNNEI. The CDR3 length is 14 residues. Seattle participants joined during active infection and were tracked over time. The receptor was isolated from a woman in her twenties or thirties with COVID-19, enrolled during active disease. The rearrangement links TRBV2 to TRBJ1-1; D may be TRBD1 (6 bases). Sequenced input: peripheral blood. In DNA form, the CDR3 reads TGTGCCAGCAGTGAACGGGGGGCTGTCACTGAAGCTTTCTTT. Protein: CASSERGAVTEAFF.